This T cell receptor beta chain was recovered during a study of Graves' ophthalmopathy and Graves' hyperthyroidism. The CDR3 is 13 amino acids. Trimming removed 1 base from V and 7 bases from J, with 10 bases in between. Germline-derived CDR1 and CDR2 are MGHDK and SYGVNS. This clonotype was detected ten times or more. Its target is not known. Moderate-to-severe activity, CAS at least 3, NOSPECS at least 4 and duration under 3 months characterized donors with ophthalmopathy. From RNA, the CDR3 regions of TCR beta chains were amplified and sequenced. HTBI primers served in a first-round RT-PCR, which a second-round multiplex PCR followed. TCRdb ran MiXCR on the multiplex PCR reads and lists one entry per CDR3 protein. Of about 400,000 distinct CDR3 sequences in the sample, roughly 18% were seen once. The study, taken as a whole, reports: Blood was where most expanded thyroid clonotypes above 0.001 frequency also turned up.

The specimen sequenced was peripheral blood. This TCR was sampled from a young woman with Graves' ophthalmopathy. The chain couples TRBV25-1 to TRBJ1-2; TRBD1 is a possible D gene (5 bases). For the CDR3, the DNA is TGTGCCAGCAGTGAATCGGTCCAGGGTGGCTACACCTTC. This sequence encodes CASSESVQGGYTF.